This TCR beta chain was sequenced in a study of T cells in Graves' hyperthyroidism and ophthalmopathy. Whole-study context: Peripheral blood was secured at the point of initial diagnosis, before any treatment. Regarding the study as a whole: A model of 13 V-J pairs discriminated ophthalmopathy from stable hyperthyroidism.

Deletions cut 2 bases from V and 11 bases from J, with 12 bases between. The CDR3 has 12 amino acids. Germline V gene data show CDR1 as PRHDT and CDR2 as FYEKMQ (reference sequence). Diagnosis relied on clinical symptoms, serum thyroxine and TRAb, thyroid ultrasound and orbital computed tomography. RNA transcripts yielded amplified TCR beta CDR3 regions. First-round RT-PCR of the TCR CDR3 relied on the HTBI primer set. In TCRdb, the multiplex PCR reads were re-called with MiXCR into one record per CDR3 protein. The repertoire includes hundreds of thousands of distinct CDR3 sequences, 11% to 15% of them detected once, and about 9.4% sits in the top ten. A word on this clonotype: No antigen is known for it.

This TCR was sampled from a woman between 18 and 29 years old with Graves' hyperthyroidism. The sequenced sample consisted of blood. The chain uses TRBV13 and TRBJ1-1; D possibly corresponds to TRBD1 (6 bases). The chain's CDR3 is CASSLQGLRAFF. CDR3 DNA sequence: TGTGCCAGCAGCTTACAGGGGCTGAGGGCTTTCTTT.